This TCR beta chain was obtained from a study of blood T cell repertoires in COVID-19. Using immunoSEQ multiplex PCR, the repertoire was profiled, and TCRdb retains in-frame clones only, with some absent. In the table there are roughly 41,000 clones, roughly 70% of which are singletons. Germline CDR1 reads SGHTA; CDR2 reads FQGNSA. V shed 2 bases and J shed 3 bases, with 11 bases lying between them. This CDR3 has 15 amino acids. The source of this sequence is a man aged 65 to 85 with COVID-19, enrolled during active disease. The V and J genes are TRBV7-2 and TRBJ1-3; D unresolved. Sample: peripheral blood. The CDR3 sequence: CASSLSSTGGNTIYF. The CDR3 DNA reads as TGTGCCAGCAGCTTAAGCTCAACGGGTGGAAACACCATATATTTT.